A selection of T cell receptor beta chains follows, all from one sample in a study of human CD8 memory T cell subsets. Following a re-call of the 5' RACE reads, TCRdb has one entry per CDR3 protein and lacks DNA. Its listing shows roughly 8,900 distinct CDR3 sequences. The sequenced material came from CD8+ T cells from PBMCs. These receptors were obtained from a human donor in good health. The CDR3 runs from the conserved cysteine through the conserved F or W. The order of the fields is V gene, J gene, clone size, CDR3 protein. Expanded clones get a size class; other rows say once, few or many, or leave the size out.

TRBV6-6	TRBJ2-7	.	CASSDSPLAGVYEQYF
TRBV4-3	TRBJ1-4	.	CASSRQQATNEKLFF
TRBV4-1	TRBJ2-7	medium-sized	CASSPLGTGGHEQYF
TRBV4-2	TRBJ2-7	.	CASSSGTSYEQYF
TRBV5-4	TRBJ2-1	.	CASTFKLSGLSSYNEQFF
TRBV28	TRBJ1-5	.	CATAPRGGKNSNQPQHF
TRBV27	TRBJ2-1	.	CASSQPGLGPYEQFF
TRBV4-2	TRBJ2-7	.	CASSQEVLAYAYEQYF
TRBV7-9	TRBJ2-5	medium-sized	CASSLARNLAGGETQYF
TRBV7-9	TRBJ2-7	.	CASTDLRQALREQYF
TRBV11-2	TRBJ2-5	.	CASSLGGRGETQYF
TRBV7-2	TRBJ2-2	.	CASSPPDWGVGTGELFF
TRBV29-1	TRBJ2-7	.	CSVEFRDRRSYEQYF
TRBV7-9	TRBJ1-4	.	CASSLGRSNEKLFF
TRBV7-3	TRBJ2-1	.	CASHNGASSYNEQFF
TRBV20-1	TRBJ2-3	.	CSARDSRRTLHTQYF
TRBV20-1	TRBJ2-1	.	CSAKDIVDNEQFF